In its sample, the clone carrying this T cell receptor beta chain was seen many times. Unique molecular identifiers tagged the TCRbeta library. TCRdb reanalysed the PCR reads using MiXCR and keeps one entry per CDR3 protein. The profile shows a few hundred thousand distinct CDR3 sequences, roughly a tenth of them singletons. With V trimmed by 7 bases and J by 6 bases, 14 bases remained unmatched. The CDR3 runs 15 residues. From germline, CDR1 is LNHDA and CDR2 SQIVND (reference sequence). This entry comes from a study of T-cell reconstitution after alpha-beta-depleted transplantation in children. The sample here was PBMCs, taken before TCRalphabeta/CD19-depleted stem cell transplant. This rearrangement joins TRBV19 to TRBJ1-2, with 7 bases identical to TRBD1. This TCR was recovered from a child under two years old with acute myeloid leukemia, due to receive a stem cell transplant. The CDR3 is CASTQGRGQENGYTF. The CDR3 coding sequence is TGTGCCAGTACCCAGGGCCGCGGACAGGAGAATGGCTACACCTTC.